This TCR beta chain was documented in a study of T cells in Graves' hyperthyroidism and ophthalmopathy. Findings and caveats of the study: Onset of ophthalmopathy came a median roughly 6 months after the model predicted it. Separating ophthalmopathy from stable hyperthyroidism was achieved by a 13 V-J model.

No ophthalmopathy progression within 18 months constituted stable Graves' hyperthyroidism. Newly diagnosed patients aged 18 to 65 had hyperthyroidism of under 2 months' duration. Between the trimmed V and J ends, which lost 5 bases and 6 bases, there was a span of 10 bases. The CDR3 extends over 13 amino acids. Germline-derived CDR1 and CDR2 are MNHEY and SVGEGT. In regard to this clonotype: Its antigen is not identified.

From RNA transcripts, TCR beta CDR3 regions were amplified. Initially, a first-round RT-PCR of the TCR CDR3 employed the HTBI primer set. TCRdb re-analysed the multiplex PCR reads in MiXCR, keeping a single row per CDR3 protein. This table has 300,000 to 400,000 distinct CDR3 sequences, more than 11% appearing once. The sequence derives from a woman in her thirties with Graves' hyperthyroidism. Material for sequencing was blood. The rearrangement uses TRBV6-2 or TRBV6-3 and TRBJ2-2; D not certain. The CDR3 region is CASSIRSAGELFF. Here the CDR3 DNA reads TGTGCCAGCAGTATTAGGTCTGCCGGGGAGCTGTTTTTT.